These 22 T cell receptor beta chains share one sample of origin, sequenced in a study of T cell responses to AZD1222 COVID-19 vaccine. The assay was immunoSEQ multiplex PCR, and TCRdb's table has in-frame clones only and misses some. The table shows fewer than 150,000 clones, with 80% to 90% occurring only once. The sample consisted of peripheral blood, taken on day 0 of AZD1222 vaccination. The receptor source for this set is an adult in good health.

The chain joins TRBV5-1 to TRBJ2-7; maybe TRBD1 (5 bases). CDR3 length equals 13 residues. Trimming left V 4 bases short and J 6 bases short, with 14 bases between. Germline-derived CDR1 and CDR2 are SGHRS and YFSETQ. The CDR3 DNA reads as TGCGCCAGCAGCCCAGGGATCTCTGGCGAGCAGTACTTC. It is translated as CASSPGISGEQYF. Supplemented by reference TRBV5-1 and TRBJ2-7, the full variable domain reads KAGVTQTPRYLIKTRGQQVTLSCSPISGHRSVSWYQQTPGQGLQFLFEYFSETQRNKGNFPGRFSGRQFSNSRSEMNVSTLELGDSALYLCASSPGISGEQYFGPGTRLTVT.

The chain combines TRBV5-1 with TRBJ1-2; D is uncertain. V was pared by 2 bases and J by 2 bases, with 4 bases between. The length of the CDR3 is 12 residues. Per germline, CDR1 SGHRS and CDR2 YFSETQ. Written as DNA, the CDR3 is TGCGCCAGCAGCTTAGAAAACTATGGCTACACCTTC. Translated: CASSLENYGYTF.

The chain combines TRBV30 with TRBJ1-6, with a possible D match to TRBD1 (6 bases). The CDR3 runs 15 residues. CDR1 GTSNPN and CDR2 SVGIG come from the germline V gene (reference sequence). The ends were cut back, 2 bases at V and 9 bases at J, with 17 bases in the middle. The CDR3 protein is CAWSWDKLSLSPLHF. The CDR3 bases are TGTGCCTGGAGTTGGGACAAGTTGTCCCTTTCACCCCTCCACTTT.

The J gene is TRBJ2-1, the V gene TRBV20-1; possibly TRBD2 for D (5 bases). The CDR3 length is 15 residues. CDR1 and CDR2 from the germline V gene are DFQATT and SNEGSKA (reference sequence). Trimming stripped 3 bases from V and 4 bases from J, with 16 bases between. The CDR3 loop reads CSASLLVGVYNEQFF. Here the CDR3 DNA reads TGCAGTGCTAGTCTTCTTGTCGGGGTTTACAATGAGCAGTTCTTC.

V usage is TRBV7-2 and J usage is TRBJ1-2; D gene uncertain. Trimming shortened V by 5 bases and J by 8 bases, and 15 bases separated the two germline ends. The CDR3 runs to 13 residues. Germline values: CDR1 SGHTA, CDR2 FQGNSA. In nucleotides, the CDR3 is TGTGCCAGCAGCCCACAGAATAAAGGGGGCTACACCTTC. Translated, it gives CASSPQNKGGYTF.

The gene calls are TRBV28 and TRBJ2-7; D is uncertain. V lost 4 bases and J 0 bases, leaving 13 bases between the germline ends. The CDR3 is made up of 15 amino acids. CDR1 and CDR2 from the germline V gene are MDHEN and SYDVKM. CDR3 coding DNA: TGTGCCAGCAGTTCCTGGGCCAGGAGCTCCTACGAGCAGTACTTC. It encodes CASSSWARSSYEQYF.

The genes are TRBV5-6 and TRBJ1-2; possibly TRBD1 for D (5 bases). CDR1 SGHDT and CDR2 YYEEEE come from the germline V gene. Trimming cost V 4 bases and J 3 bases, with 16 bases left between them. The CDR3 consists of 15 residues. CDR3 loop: CASSLTGREDYGYTF. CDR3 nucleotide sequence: TGTGCCAGCAGCCTGACCGGCAGGGAAGACTATGGCTACACCTTC.

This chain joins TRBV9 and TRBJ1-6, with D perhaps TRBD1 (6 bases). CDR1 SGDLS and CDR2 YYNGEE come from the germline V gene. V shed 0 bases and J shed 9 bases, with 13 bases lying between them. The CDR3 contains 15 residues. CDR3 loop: CASSVEDSPFSPLHF. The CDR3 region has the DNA TGTGCCAGCAGCGTAGAGGACAGTCCTTTTTCACCCCTCCACTTT.

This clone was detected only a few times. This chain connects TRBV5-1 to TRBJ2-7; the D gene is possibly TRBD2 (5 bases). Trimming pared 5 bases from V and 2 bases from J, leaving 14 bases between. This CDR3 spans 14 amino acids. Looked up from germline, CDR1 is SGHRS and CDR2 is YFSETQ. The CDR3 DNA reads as TGCGCCAGCAGGGCTTTCGGGGAGACCTACGAGCAGTACTTC. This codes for CASRAFGETYEQYF.

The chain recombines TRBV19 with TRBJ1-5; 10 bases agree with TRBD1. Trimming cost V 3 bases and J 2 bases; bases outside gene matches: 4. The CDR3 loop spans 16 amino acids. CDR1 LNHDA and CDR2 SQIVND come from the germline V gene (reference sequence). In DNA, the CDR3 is TGTGCCAGTAGTATCTGGACAGGGGGTGGCAATCAGCCCCAGCATTTT. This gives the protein CASSIWTGGGNQPQHF. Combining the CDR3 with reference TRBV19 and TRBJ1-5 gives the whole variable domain DGGITQSPKYLFRKEGQNVTLSCEQNLNHDAMYWYRQDPGQGLRLIYYSQIVNDFQKGDIAEGYSVSREKKESFPLTVTSAQKNPTAFYLCASSIWTGGGNQPQHFGDGTRLSIL.

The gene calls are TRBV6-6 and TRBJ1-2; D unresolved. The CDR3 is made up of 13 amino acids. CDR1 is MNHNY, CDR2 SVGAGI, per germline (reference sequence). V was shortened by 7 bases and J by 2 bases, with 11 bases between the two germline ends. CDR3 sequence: CASTQDWNYGYTF. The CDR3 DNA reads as TGTGCCAGCACCCAGGACTGGAACTATGGCTACACCTTC.

The chain's CDR3 is CAWSAGGNQPQHF. As DNA, the CDR3 is TGTGCCTGGAGTGCAGGGGGCAATCAGCCCCAGCATTTT. V is TRBV30 and J is TRBJ1-5, with a weak D call TRBD1 (6 bases). The CDR3 length is 13 residues. Germline V CDR1 and CDR2: GTSNPN, SVGIG (reference sequence). The V and J ends lost 1 base and 2 bases respectively, with 6 bases between them.

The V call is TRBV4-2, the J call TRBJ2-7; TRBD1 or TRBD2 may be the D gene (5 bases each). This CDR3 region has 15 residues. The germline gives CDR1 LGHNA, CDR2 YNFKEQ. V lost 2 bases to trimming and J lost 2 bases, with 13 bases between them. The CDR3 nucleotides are TGTGCCAGCAGCCAACCCGGGACGGAGACCTACGAGCAGTACTTC. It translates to CASSQPGTETYEQYF.

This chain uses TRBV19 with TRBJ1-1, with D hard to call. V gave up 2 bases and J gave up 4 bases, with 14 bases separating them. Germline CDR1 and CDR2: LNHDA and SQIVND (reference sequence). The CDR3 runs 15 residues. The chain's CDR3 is CASSIYGNGATEAFF. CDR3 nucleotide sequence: TGTGCCAGTAGTATATACGGGAACGGAGCCACTGAAGCTTTCTTT.

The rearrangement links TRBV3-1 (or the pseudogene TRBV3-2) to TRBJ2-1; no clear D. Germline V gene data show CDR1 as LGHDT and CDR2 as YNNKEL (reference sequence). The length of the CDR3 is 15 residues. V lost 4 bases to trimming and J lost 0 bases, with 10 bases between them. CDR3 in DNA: TGTGCCAGCAGCCCCCAACGAAGCTCCTACAATGAGCAGTTCTTC. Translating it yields CASSPQRSSYNEQFF.

The CDR3 bases are TGTGCCAGCAGCCCCACCAGTTACAATGAGCAGTTCTTC. Residues: CASSPTSYNEQFF. This sequence joins TRBV11-3 and TRBJ2-1; D gene unclear. This CDR3 region has 13 residues. CDR1 is SGHNT and CDR2 is YENEEA in the germline V gene. V was clipped by 5 bases and J by 4 bases, with 9 bases between them.

The CDR3 coding sequence is TGTGCCAGCAGCCTCCGACAGACAGATACGCAGTATTTT. Protein: CASSLRQTDTQYF. This chain uses TRBV7-7 with TRBJ2-3, with a weak D call TRBD1 (5 bases). From germline, CDR1 is SSHAT and CDR2 FNYEAQ (reference sequence). Trimming cost V 5 bases and J 3 bases, with 9 bases left between them. The CDR3 runs 13 residues.

CDR3 sequence: CARSLSTNYGYTF. CDR3 DNA: TGTGCCAGAAGCTTGTCCACAAACTATGGCTACACCTTC. The chain couples TRBV5-3 to TRBJ1-2; D is unresolved. TRBV5-3 counts as an open reading frame of uncertain function. Trimming cost V 1 base and J 2 bases, with 6 bases left between them. This CDR3 comprises 13 residues.

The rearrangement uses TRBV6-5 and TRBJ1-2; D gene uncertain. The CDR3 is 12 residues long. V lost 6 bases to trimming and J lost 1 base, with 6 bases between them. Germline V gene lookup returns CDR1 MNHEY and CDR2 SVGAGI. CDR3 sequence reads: CASREVNYGYTF. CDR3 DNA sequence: TGTGCCAGCAGGGAGGTTAACTATGGCTACACCTTC.

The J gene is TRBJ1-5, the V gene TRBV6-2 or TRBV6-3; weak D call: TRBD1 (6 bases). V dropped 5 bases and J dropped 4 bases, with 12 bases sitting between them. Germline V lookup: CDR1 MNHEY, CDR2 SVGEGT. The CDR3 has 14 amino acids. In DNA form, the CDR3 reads TGTGCCAGCAGTCAATGGGGGCGGAATCAGCCCCAGCATTTT. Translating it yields CASSQWGRNQPQHF.

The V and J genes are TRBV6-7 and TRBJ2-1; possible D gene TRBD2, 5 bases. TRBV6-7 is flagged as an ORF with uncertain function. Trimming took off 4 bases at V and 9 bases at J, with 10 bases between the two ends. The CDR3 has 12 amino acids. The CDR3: CASSLGRGEQFF. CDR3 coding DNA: TGTGCCAGCAGTTTGGGGAGAGGTGAGCAGTTCTTC.

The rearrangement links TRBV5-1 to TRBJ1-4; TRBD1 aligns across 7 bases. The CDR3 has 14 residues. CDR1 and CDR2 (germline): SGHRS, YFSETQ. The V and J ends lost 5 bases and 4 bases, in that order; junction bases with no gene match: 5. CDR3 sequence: CASRIGTDNEKLFF. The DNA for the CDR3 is TGCGCCAGCAGAATCGGGACAGATAATGAAAAACTGTTTTTT. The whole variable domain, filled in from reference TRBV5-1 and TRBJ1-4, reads KAGVTQTPRYLIKTRGQQVTLSCSPISGHRSVSWYQQTPGQGLQFLFEYFSETQRNKGNFPGRFSGRQFSNSRSEMNVSTLELGDSALYLCASRIGTDNEKLFFGSGTQLSVL.